This T cell receptor (beta chain) derives from a study of identical twins. Deletions cut 6 bases from V and 5 bases from J, with 11 bases between. Germline lookup yields CDR1 ENHRY and CDR2 SYGVKD. The CDR3 totals 14 residues. TCRdb processed the 5' RACE reads anew with MiXCR; each CDR3 protein has one entry. The top ten hold about 0.3% of the sample, which has 1.5 million to 2 million distinct CDR3 sequences, roughly a third seen once. This sequence joins TRBV10-3 and TRBJ1-6; D gene uncertain. The specimen was cord blood. This TCR was sampled from a newborn girl in good health. The CDR3 nucleotides are TGTGCCATCAGAGAAGGACCCGATAATTCACCCCTCCACTTT. Residues: CAIREGPDNSPLHF.